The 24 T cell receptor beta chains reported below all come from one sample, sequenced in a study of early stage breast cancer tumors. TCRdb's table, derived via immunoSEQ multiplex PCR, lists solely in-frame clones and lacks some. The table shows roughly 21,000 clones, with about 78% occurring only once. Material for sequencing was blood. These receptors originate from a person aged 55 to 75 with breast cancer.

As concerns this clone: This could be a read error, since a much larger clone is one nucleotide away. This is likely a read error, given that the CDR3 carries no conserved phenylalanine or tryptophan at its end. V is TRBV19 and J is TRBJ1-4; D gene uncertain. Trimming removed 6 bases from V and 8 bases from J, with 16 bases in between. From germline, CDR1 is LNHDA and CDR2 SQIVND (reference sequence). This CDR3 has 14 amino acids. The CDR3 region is CASRRVFPAEKLFC. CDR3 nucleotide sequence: TGTGCCAGTAGGAGGGTCTTTCCGGCCGAAAAACTGTTTTGT.

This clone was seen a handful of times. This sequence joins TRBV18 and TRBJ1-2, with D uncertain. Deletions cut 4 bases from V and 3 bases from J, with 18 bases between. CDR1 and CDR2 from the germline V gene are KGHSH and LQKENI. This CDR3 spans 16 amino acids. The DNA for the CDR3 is TGTGCCAGCTCACTTTTTAACTCAGGAGAGGACTATGGCTACACCTTC. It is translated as CASSLFNSGEDYGYTF.

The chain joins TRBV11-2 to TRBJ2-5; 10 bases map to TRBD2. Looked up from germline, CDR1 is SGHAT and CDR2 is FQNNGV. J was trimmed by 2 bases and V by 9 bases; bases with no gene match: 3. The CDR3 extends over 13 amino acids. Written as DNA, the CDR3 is TGTGCCAGTAAACTAGCGGGACAAGAGACCCAGTACTTC. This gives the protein CASKLAGQETQYF.

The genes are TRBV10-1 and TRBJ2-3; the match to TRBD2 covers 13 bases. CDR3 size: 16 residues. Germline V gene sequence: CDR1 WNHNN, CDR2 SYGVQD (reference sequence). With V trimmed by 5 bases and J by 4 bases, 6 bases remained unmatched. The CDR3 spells CASSNGLAGDADTQYF. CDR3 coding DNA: TGCGCCAGCAGTAACGGACTAGCGGGAGATGCAGATACGCAGTATTTT.

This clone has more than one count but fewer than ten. The CDR3 DNA follows: TGTGCCAGCAGCTTAGGTGCAGGGGGATTGGAGACCCAGTACTTC. It codes for CASSLGAGGLETQYF. This chain connects TRBV7-3 to TRBJ2-5; TRBD1 aligns across 7 bases. The CDR3 has 15 residues. V lost 2 bases to trimming and J lost 5 bases; unmatched junction nucleotides: 8. Germline loops: CDR1 SGHTA, CDR2 FQGTGA.

This CDR3 is CASSLGSSTGELFF. In DNA form, the CDR3 reads TGTGCCAGCAGTTTAGGCAGCTCCACCGGGGAGCTGTTTTTT. The V gene is TRBV27, the J gene TRBJ2-2; D ambiguous. CDR1 is MNHEY, CDR2 SMNVEV, per germline (reference sequence). Trimming left V 2 bases short and J 4 bases short, with 8 bases between. This CDR3 spans 14 amino acids.

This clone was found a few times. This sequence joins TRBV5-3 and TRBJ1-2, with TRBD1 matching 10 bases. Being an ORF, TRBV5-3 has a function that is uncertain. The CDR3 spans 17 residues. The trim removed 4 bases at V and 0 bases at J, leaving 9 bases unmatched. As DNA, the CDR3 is TGTGCCAGAAGCGTCGCTCGGGACAGGGGAACTAACTATGGCTACACCTTC. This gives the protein CARSVARDRGTNYGYTF.

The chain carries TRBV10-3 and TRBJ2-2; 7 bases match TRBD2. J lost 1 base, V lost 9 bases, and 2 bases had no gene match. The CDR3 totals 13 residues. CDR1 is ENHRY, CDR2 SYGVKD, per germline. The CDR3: CAIRGRNTGELFF. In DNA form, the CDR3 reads TGTGCCATTCGCGGGAGGAACACCGGGGAGCTGTTTTTT.

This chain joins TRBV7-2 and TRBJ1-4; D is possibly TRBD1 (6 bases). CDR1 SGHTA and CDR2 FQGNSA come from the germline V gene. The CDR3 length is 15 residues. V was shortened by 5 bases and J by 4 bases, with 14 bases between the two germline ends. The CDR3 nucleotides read TGTGCCAGCAGCCGAACGACAGGAGTTAATGAAAAACTGTTTTTT. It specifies CASSRTTGVNEKLFF.

The CDR3 region is CASSYAPLGLAEAFF. CDR3 DNA: TGTGCCAGCAGCTATGCCCCTTTAGGTCTCGCTGAAGCTTTCTTT. This rearrangement joins TRBV5-8 to TRBJ1-1, with D unresolved. In germline, CDR1 is SGHTS, CDR2 YDEGEE. This CDR3 is 15 amino acids long. Trimming left V 3 bases short and J 6 bases short, with 18 bases between.

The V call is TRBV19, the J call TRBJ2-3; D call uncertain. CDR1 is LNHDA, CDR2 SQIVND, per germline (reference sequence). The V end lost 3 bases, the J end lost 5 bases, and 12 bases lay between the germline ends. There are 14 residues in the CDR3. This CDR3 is CASSMDHRRDTQYF. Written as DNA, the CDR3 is TGTGCCAGTAGTATGGACCACCGGAGAGATACGCAGTATTTT.

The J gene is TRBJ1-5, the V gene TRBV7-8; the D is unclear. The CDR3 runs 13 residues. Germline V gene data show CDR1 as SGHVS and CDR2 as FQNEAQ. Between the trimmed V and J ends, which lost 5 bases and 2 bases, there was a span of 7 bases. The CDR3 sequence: CASSPDGNQPQHF. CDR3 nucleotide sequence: TGTGCCAGCAGCCCGGACGGCAATCAGCCCCAGCATTTT.

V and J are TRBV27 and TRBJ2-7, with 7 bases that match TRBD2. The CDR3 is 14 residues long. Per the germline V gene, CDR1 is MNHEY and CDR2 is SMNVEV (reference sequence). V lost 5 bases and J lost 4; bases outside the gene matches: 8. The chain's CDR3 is CASSARRELYEQYF. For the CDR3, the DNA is TGTGCCAGCAGTGCCCGGCGGGAGTTGTACGAGCAGTACTTC.

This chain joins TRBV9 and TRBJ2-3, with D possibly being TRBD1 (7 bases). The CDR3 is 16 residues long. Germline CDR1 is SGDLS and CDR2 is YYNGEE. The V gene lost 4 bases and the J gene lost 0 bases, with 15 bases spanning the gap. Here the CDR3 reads CASSQGGLRSTDTQYF. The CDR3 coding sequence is TGTGCCAGCAGCCAGGGGGGTCTACGCAGCACAGATACGCAGTATTTT.

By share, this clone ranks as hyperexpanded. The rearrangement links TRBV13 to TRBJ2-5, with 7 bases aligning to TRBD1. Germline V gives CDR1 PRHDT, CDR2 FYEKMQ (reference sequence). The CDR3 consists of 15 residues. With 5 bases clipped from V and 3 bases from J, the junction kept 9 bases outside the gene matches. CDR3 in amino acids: CASSPADRVEETQYF. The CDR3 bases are TGTGCCAGCAGCCCCGCCGACAGGGTGGAAGAGACCCAGTACTTC.

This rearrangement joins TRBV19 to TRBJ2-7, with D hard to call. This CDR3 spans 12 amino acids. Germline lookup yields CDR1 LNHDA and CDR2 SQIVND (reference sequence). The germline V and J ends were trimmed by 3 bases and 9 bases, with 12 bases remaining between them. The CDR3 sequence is CASSIGLVPQYF. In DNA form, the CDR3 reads TGTGCCAGTAGTATCGGGCTGGTCCCGCAGTACTTC.

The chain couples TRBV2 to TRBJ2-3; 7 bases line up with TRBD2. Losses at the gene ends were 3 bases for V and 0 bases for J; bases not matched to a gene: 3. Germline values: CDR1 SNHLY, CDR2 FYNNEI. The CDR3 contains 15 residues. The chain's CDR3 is CASSENGGSTDTQYF. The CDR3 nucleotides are TGTGCCAGCAGTGAGAACGGGGGGAGCACAGATACGCAGTATTTT.

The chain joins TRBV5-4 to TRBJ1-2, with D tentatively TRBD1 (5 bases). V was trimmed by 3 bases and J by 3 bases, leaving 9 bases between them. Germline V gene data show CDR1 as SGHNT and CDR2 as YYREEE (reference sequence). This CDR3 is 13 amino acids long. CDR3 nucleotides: TGTGCCAGCAGCTCCAGGGATTACTATGGCTACACCTTC. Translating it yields CASSSRDYYGYTF. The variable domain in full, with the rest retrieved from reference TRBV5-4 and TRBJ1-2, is ETGVTQSPTHLIKTRGQQVTLRCSSQSGHNTVSWYQQALGQGPQFIFQYYREEENGRGNFPPRFSGLQFPNYSSELNVNALELDDSALYLCASSSRDYYGYTFGSGTRLTVV.

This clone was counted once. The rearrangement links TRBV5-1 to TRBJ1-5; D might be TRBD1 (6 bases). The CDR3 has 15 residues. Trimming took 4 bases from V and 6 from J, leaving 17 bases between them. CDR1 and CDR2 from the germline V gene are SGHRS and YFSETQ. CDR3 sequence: CASSPEGGRSQPQHF. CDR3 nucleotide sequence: TGCGCCAGCAGCCCCGAGGGGGGTCGAAGTCAGCCCCAGCATTTT.

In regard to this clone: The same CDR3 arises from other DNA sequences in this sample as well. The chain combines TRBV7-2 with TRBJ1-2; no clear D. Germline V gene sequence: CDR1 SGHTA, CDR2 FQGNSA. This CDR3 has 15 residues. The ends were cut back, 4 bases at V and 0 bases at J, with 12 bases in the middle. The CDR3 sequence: CASSWGSGSNYGYTF. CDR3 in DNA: TGTGCCAGCAGCTGGGGAAGTGGATCTAACTATGGCTACACCTTC.

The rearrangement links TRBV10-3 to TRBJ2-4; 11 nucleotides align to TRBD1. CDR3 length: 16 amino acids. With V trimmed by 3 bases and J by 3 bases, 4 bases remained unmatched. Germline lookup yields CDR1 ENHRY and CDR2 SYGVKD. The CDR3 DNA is TGTGCCATCAGTGATCGGACAGGGGGCGTCAAAAACATTCAGTACTTC. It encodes CAISDRTGGVKNIQYF.

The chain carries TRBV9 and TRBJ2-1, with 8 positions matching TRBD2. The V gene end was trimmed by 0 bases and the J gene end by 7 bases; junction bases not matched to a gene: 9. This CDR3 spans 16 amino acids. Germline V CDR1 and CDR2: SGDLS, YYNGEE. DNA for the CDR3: TGTGCCAGCAGCGTAGATGCGGGAGGCACGGGGAATGAGCAGTTCTTC. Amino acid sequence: CASSVDAGGTGNEQFF.

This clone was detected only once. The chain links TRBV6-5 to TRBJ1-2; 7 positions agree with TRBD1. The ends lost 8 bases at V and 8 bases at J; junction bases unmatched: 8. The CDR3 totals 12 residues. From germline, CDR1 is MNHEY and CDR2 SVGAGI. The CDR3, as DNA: TGTGCCAGCGGGCGACAGGGACAAGGCTACACCTTC. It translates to CASGRQGQGYTF.

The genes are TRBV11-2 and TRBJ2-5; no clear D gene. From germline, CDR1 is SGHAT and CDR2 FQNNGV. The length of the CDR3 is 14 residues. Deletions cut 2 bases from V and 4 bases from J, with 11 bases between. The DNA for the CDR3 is TGTGCCAGCAGCTTAAGTGCCAGCCTAGAGACCCAGTACTTC. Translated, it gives CASSLSASLETQYF.